One and the same sample provided the 7 T cell receptor beta chains below, sequenced in a study of T cell repertoires in cytomegalovirus infection. TCRdb reanalysed the reads using MiXCR and keeps one entry per CDR3 protein. Of some 700,000 distinct CDR3 sequences listed, roughly 35% are singletons. Sequencing was done on a sample of PBMCs. The receptors derive from a human donor in good health (CMV status not recorded). Some clones in this sample may be carry-over from other donors' samples.

This clonotype was picked up a small number of times. V usage is TRBV7-9 and J usage is TRBJ2-7; 8 bases map to TRBD2. This CDR3 comprises 14 residues. Unmatched junction bases numbered 7, after V lost 3 bases and J lost 6 bases. Per germline, CDR1 SEHNR and CDR2 FQNEAQ (reference sequence). The CDR3, as DNA: TGTGCCAGCAGCTTGAGCGGGAGAGACTCCGAGCAGTACTTC. Translation gives CASSLSGRDSEQYF.

This clonotype appeared a few times. The chain couples TRBV5-4 to TRBJ2-1; 9 positions agree with TRBD1. Losses at the gene ends were 4 bases for V and 9 bases for J; bases not matched to a gene: 8. The CDR3 totals 14 residues. CDR1 and CDR2 from the germline V gene are SGHNT and YYREEE (reference sequence). The CDR3 bases are TGTGCCAGCAGCAACCGGGACAGGGAGGCTGAGCAGTTCTTC. This translates into CASSNRDREAEQFF.

CDR3 sequence reads: CASSEASPLHF. The CDR3 region has the DNA TGTGCCAGCAGTGAGGCTTCACCCCTCCACTTT. J is TRBJ1-6 and V is TRBV6-1; D not certain. V was cut by 3 bases and J by 9 bases, with 3 bases left in between. Per germline, CDR1 MNHNS and CDR2 SASEGT. The CDR3 extends over 11 amino acids.

This chain links TRBV7-6 with TRBJ2-3; TRBD1 matches 12 bases. V shed 4 bases, J shed 1 base, and the junction held 9 bases outside the gene matches. CDR1 and CDR2 from the germline V gene are SGHVS and FNYEAQ. CDR3 length: 18 amino acids. The CDR3 sequence: CASSSGQGALRGTDTQYF. CDR3 in DNA: TGTGCCAGCAGCTCGGGACAGGGGGCGCTACGTGGCACAGATACGCAGTATTTT.

V is TRBV12-3 or TRBV12-4 and J is TRBJ1-1; D is unresolved. V lost 2 bases and J 3 bases, leaving 13 bases between the germline ends. This CDR3 is built from 15 residues. This CDR3 is CASSLSPTADTEAFF. The CDR3 nucleotides read TGTGCCAGCAGTTTAAGCCCGACCGCCGACACTGAAGCTTTCTTT.

This clonotype was recorded once. This chain joins TRBV7-3 and TRBJ1-1; 10 bases are a match to TRBD1. V dropped 5 bases and J dropped 0; count of bases not matched to a gene: 6. This CDR3 region has 16 residues. The germline V gene has CDR1 SGHTA and CDR2 FQGTGA. Here the CDR3 reads CASSTGTGVMNTEAFF. DNA of the CDR3: TGTGCCAGCAGCACGGGGACAGGGGTTATGAACACTGAAGCTTTCTTT.

This clonotype has a handful of counts. The V gene is TRBV4-2, the J gene TRBJ2-2, with D perhaps matching TRBD1 (6 bases). Germline-derived CDR1 and CDR2 are LGHNA and YNFKEQ. This CDR3 is 16 amino acids long. Between the trimmed V and J ends, which lost 4 bases and 0 bases, there was a span of 12 bases. CDR3 DNA sequence: TGTGCCAGCAGCCCACCCAGGGGCACGAACACCGGGGAGCTGTTTTTT. This codes for CASSPPRGTNTGELFF.